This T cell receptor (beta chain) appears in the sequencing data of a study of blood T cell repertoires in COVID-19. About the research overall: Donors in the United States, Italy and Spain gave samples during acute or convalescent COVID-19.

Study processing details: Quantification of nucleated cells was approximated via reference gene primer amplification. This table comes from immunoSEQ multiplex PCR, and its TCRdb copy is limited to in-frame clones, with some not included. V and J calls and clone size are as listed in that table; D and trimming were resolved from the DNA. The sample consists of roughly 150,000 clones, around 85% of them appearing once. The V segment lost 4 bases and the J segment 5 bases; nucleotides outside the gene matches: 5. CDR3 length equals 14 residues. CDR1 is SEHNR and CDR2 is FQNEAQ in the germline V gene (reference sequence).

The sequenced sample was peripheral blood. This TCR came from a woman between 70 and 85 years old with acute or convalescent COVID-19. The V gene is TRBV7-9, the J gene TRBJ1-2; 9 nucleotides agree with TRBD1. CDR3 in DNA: TGTGCCAGCAGCTCACAGGGGGCGTGGTATGGCTACACCTTC. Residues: CASSSQGAWYGYTF.